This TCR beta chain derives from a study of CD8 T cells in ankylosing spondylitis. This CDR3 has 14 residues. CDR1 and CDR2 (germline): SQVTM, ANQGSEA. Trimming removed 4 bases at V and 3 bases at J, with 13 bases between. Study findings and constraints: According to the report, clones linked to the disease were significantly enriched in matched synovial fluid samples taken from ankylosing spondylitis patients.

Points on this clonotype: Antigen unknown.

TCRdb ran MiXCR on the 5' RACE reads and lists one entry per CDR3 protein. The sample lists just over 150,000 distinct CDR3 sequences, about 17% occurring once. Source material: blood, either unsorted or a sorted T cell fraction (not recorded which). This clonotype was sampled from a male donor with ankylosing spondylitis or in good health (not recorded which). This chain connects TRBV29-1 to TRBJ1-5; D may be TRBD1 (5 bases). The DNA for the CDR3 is TGCAGCGTTGTCGCGGGAGGGGACAATCAGCCCCAGCATTTT. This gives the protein CSVVAGGDNQPQHF.